This T cell receptor (beta chain) is from a study of shared clonotypes between healthy human individuals. Study conclusions and caveats: Clonotypes not shared had lower generation probabilities than those common to all four donors.

Using immunoSEQ multiplex PCR, the repertoire was profiled, and TCRdb retains in-frame clones only, with some absent. This repertoire shows 2.3 million or so clones, roughly 93% found once; its top ten account for about 0.39%. Splitting the CD4+ cells yielded a CD45RA+ naive subset and a CD45RA-negative memory subset. Worth noting for this clone: Its cognate antigen is unknown.

The V and J ends lost 3 bases and 0 bases, in that order; junction bases with no gene match: 16. Germline CDR1 reads MNHEY; CDR2 reads SMNVEV (reference sequence). The CDR3 is 19 residues long. Input material: naive CD4+ T cells from PBMCs. Subset reported: CD45RA+ positively selected. The V gene is TRBV27, the J gene TRBJ1-1; 7 nucleotides line up with TRBD1. This sequence originates from a man between 18 and 29 years old in good health. Some clones in this sample may be carry-over from other donors' samples. Written as DNA, the CDR3 is TGTGCCAGCAGTTTCAGACTCCGACAGGGCCTTGGGTTGAACACTGAAGCTTTCTTT. This translates into CASSFRLRQGLGLNTEAFF.